A selection of T cell receptor beta chains follows, all from one sample in a study of metastatic and nonmetastatic thyroid tumors. TCRdb reprocessed the PCR reads using MiXCR. In the table there are about 34,000 clones, about a sixth of which are singletons. The specimen was blood. The receptors derive from a female donor with papillary thyroid cancer or a benign thyroid nodule (not recorded which). Some clones in this sample may be carry-over from other donors' samples. The CDR3 runs from the conserved cysteine through the conserved F or W. Fields, in order: D gene, J gene, clone size, V gene, CDR3 protein, CDR3 DNA. D genes are given only for firm matches. Expanded clones get a size class; other rows say once, few or many, or leave the size out.

TRBD2	TRBJ2-1	many	TRBV20-1	CSARGGGSNEQFF	TGCAGTGCTAGAGGGGGGGGTTCTAATGAGCAGTTCTTC
TRBD2	TRBJ2-1	many	TRBV13	CASSPGTSAYNEQFF	TGTGCCAGCAGCCCCGGGACTAGCGCGTACAATGAGCAGTTCTTC
.	TRBJ1-4	many	TRBV4-2	CASSPVESATNEKLFF	TGTGCCAGCAGCCCCGTCGAGAGCGCAACTAATGAAAAACTGTTTTTT
.	TRBJ2-6	many	TRBV7-8	CASKGAPTTSGANVLTF	TGTGCCAGCAAAGGGGCCCCTACAACTTCTGGGGCCAACGTCCTGACTTTC
TRBD1	TRBJ2-1	many	TRBV6-4	CASSDSTGGYNEQFF	TGTGCCAGCAGTGACTCGACAGGGGGCTACAATGAGCAGTTCTTC
.	TRBJ2-1	many	TRBV4-2	CASSQVVDPNEQFF	TGTGCCAGCAGCCAAGTAGTTGATCCCAATGAGCAGTTCTTC
TRBD2	TRBJ2-2	many	TRBV6-5	CASSYRLTSELNTGELFF	TGTGCCAGCAGTTACCGTTTGACTAGCGAACTGAACACCGGGGAGCTGTTTTTT
.	TRBJ2-7	many	TRBV11-2	CASSGHRGRASYEQYF	TGTGCCAGCAGCGGACACCGAGGACGGGCCTCCTACGAGCAGTACTTC
.	TRBJ2-7	many	TRBV30	CAWTPGLSTEQYF	TGTGCCTGGACTCCAGGGCTGTCTACAGAGCAGTACTTC
TRBD1	TRBJ1-5	many	TRBV2	CASRRGQGGGNQPQHF	TGTGCCAGCAGGAGGGGACAGGGAGGAGGCAATCAGCCCCAGCATTTT
TRBD2	TRBJ2-1	many	TRBV7-3	CASSALAGGPYNEQFF	TGTGCCAGCAGCGCCTTAGCGGGAGGGCCGTACAATGAGCAGTTCTTC
.	TRBJ2-3	few	TRBV4-2	CASSQDHAGGTDTQYF	TGTGCCAGCAGCCAAGATCACGCAGGGGGCACAGATACGCAGTATTTT
.	TRBJ2-5	few	TRBV20-1	CSARGGVGSYQETQYF	TGCAGTGCTAGGGGGGGAGTGGGGTCGTACCAAGAGACCCAGTACTTC
TRBD1	TRBJ2-7	.	TRBV11-2	CASSLDEGQFSYEQYF	TGTGCCAGCAGCTTAGATGAGGGACAGTTTTCCTACGAGCAGTACTTC
TRBD2	TRBJ2-7	.	TRBV5-1	CASSTIAGSPYEQYF	TGCGCCAGCAGCACGATAGCGGGCAGTCCCTACGAGCAGTACTTC
.	TRBJ1-1	.	TRBV28	CASILCGSITEAFF	TGTGCCAGCATTTTATGCGGGTCTATTACTGAAGCTTTCTTT
.	TRBJ1-1	.	TRBV4-1	CASSQGMSEAFF	TGCGCCAGCAGCCAGGGAATGTCAGAAGCTTTCTTT